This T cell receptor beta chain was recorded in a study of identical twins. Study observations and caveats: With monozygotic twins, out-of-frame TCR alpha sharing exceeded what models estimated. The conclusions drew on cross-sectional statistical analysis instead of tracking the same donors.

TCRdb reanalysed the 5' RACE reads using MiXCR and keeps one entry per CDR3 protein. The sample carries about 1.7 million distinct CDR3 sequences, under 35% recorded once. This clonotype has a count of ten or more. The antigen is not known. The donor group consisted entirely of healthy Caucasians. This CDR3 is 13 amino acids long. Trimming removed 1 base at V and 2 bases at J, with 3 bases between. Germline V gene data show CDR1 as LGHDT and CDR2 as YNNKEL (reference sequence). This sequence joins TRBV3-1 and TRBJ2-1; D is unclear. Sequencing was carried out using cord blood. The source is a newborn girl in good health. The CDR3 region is CASSQGPYNEQFF. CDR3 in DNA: TGTGCCAGCAGCCAAGGCCCCTACAATGAGCAGTTCTTC.